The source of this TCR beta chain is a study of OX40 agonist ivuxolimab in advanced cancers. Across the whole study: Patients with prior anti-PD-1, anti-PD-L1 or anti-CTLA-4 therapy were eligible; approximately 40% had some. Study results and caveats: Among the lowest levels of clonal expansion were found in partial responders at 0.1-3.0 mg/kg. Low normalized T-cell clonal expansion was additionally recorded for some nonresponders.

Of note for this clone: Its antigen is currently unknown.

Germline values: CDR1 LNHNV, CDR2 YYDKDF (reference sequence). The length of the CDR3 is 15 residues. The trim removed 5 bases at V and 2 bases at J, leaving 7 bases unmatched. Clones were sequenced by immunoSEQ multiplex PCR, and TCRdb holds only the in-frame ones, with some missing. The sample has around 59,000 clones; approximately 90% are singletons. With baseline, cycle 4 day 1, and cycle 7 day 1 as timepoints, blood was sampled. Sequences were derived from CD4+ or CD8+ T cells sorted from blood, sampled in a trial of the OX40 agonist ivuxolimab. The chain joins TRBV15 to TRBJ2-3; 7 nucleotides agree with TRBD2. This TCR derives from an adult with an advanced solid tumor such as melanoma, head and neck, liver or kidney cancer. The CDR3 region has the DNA TGTGCCACCAGCCGAGCGCGGGAGCCCACAGATACGCAGTATTTT. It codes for CATSRAREPTDTQYF. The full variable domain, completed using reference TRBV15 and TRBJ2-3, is DAMVIQNPRYQVTQFGKPVTLSCSQTLNHNVMYWYQQKSSQAPKLLFHYYDKDFNNEADTPDNFQSRRPNTSFCFLDIRSPGLGDTAMYLCATSRAREPTDTQYFGPGTRLTVL.